Below, 2 T cell receptor beta chains from the same sample are listed, as sequenced in a study of cytomegalovirus exposure and HLA in healthy donors. Clones were read by immunoSEQ multiplex PCR, and TCRdb kept only the in-frame ones, dropping some. The sample holds about 130,000 clones; approximately 92% are singletons and the top ten take 9%. The sample consisted of PBMCs. The receptors come from a young woman in good health and CMV-seropositive.

The chain uses TRBV5-6 and TRBJ1-4, with 8 nucleotides matching TRBD1. V was clipped by 0 bases and J by 8 bases; unmatched bases: 12. The CDR3 covers 17 residues. Germline assignment: CDR1 SGHDT and CDR2 YYEEEE. CDR3 sequence reads: CASSLGRAGGIGEKLFF. The CDR3 DNA follows: TGTGCCAGCAGCTTGGGGCGGGCAGGGGGCATCGGGGAAAAACTGTTTTTT. Full variable domain (rest looked up from reference TRBV5-6 and TRBJ1-4): DAGVTQSPTHLIKTRGQQVTLRCSPKSGHDTVSWYQQALGQGPQFIFQYYEEEERQRGNFPDRFSGHQFPNYSSELNVNALLLGDSALYLCASSLGRAGGIGEKLFFGSGTQLSVL.

The genes are TRBV2 and TRBJ2-3; the match to TRBD1 covers 9 bases. The CDR3 loop spans 18 amino acids. The ends lost 2 bases at V and 0 bases at J; junction bases unmatched: 9. CDR1 and CDR2 from the germline V gene are SNHLY and FYNNEI. CDR3 amino acids: CASSEPARTGESTDTQYF. In nucleotides, the CDR3 is TGTGCCAGCAGTGAACCGGCCCGGACAGGGGAAAGCACAGATACGCAGTATTTT.